The 20 T cell receptor beta chains in this list originate from one sample, sequenced in a study of OX40 agonist ivuxolimab in advanced cancers. Libraries were prepared by immunoSEQ multiplex PCR; TCRdb keeps only in-frame clonotypes and omits some of them. The sample lists about 79,000 clones; approximately 94% were seen once. The specimen was CD4+ or CD8+ T cells sorted from blood, collected in a trial of the OX40 agonist ivuxolimab. The receptor source for this set is an adult with an advanced solid tumor such as melanoma, head and neck, liver or kidney cancer.

The chain uses TRBV9 and TRBJ1-1; D unclear. V was pared by 0 bases and J by 5 bases, with 8 bases between. The CDR3 loop spans 13 amino acids. Looked up from germline, CDR1 is SGDLS and CDR2 is YYNGEE. CDR3 residues: CASSVDDRTEAFF. DNA for the CDR3: TGTGCCAGCAGCGTAGATGATCGGACTGAAGCTTTCTTT.

The rearrangement links TRBV7-9 to TRBJ1-4, with 7 bases lining up with TRBD1. CDR3 length: 15 amino acids. Germline V gives CDR1 SEHNR, CDR2 FQNEAQ (reference sequence). V gave up 5 bases and J gave up 0 bases; unmatched junction bases: 3. Here the CDR3 DNA reads TGTGCCAGCAGCCGCCAGGGGGCAACTAATGAAAAACTGTTTTTT. Its translation is CASSRQGATNEKLFF.

The chain is built from TRBV27 and TRBJ2-3, with D possibly TRBD2 on 5 matching bases. Between the trimmed V and J ends, which lost 3 bases and 5 bases, there was a span of 24 bases. The CDR3 is made up of 18 amino acids. Germline CDR1 and CDR2: MNHEY and SMNVEV (reference sequence). The CDR3 reads CASSFLALSAVRGDTQYF. In DNA form, the CDR3 reads TGTGCCAGCAGTTTCCTGGCCCTTTCAGCTGTTCGGGGAGATACGCAGTATTTT.

V and J are TRBV5-1 and TRBJ2-7, with D possibly TRBD1 on 5 matching bases. The CDR3 is made up of 12 amino acids. Trimming left V 4 bases short and J 3 bases short, with 8 bases between. Germline-derived CDR1 and CDR2 are SGHRS and YFSETQ. CDR3 coding DNA: TGCGCCAGCAGCATGCAGGGCTACGAGCAGTACTTC. Translation gives CASSMQGYEQYF.

The chain uses TRBV6-1 and TRBJ1-1; D is unclear. CDR1 and CDR2 (germline): MNHNS, SASEGT. The CDR3 loop spans 12 amino acids. Trimming removed 2 bases from V and 6 bases from J, with 7 bases in between. CDR3 DNA: TGTGCCAGCAGTGAAAGCGTATCTGAAGCTTTCTTT. This encodes CASSESVSEAFF.

The V and J genes are TRBV27 and TRBJ2-1; D call uncertain. Germline V CDR1 and CDR2: MNHEY, SMNVEV (reference sequence). The V and J ends lost 5 bases and 6 bases respectively, with 5 bases between them. The CDR3 length is 11 residues. Written as DNA, the CDR3 is TGTGCCAGCAGTCCCCTCAATGAGCAGTTCTTC. It codes for CASSPLNEQFF.

The rearrangement uses TRBV7-9 and TRBJ1-1; D possibly corresponds to TRBD1 (6 bases). V lost 5 bases, J lost 0 bases, and 10 bases lay in between. CDR1 SEHNR and CDR2 FQNEAQ come from the germline V gene (reference sequence). This CDR3 is built from 14 residues. The CDR3 DNA is TGTGCCAGCAGCCACACAGGGCTGAACACTGAAGCTTTCTTT. Translated, it gives CASSHTGLNTEAFF.

CDR3 protein: CATRTGQNEQFF. In DNA form, the CDR3 reads TGTGCCACAAGGACAGGGCAGAATGAGCAGTTCTTC. The chain recombines TRBV2 with TRBJ2-1, with 8 nucleotides matching TRBD1. The CDR3 is made up of 12 amino acids. Germline V gene lookup returns CDR1 SNHLY and CDR2 FYNNEI. J lost 7 bases, V lost 10 bases, and 6 bases had no gene match.

V usage is TRBV6-4 and J usage is TRBJ1-1; TRBD1 matches 8 bases. CDR1 MRHNA and CDR2 SNTAGT come from the germline V gene. The CDR3 consists of 15 residues. After removal of 6 bases from V and 1 base from J, the junction contained 7 bases not matched to a gene. The CDR3, as DNA: TGTGCCAGCAGGCGGACAGGGTTGGAGAACACTGAAGCTTTCTTT. This sequence encodes CASRRTGLENTEAFF.

This chain connects TRBV11-2 to TRBJ1-1; no firm D call. V was clipped by 4 bases and J by 0 bases, with 9 bases between them. Germline-derived CDR1 and CDR2 are SGHAT and FQNNGV. This CDR3 contains 14 residues. The CDR3 spells CASSYPDLNTEAFF. The CDR3 DNA reads TGTGCCAGCAGCTACCCCGACCTGAACACTGAAGCTTTCTTT.

The chain recombines TRBV30 with TRBJ2-2, with 10 bases that match TRBD1. Trimming at V came to 4 bases and at J to 7 bases, leaving 9 bases not matched to a gene. This CDR3 is built from 15 residues. From germline, CDR1 is GTSNPN and CDR2 SVGIG (reference sequence). The CDR3 coding sequence is TGTGCCTGGAATCCGGGACAGGGGATTAACGGGGAGCTGTTTTTT. Translation: CAWNPGQGINGELFF.

CDR3 amino acids: CASSLGGDGYTGELFF. The DNA of the CDR3 is TGTGCCAGCAGCCTGGGGGGAGATGGATACACCGGGGAGCTGTTTTTT. This chain links TRBV9 with TRBJ2-2; D perhaps matches TRBD2 (6 bases). In germline, CDR1 is SGDLS, CDR2 YYNGEE. V lost 4 bases and J lost 3, with 16 bases in between. The CDR3 has 16 residues.

V gene TRBV27 combines with J gene TRBJ2-7; 7 nucleotides align to TRBD2. Germline CDR1 MNHEY, CDR2 SMNVEV (reference sequence). CDR3 length: 15 amino acids. V shed 5 bases, J shed 0 bases, and the junction held 7 bases outside the gene matches. CDR3 nucleotides: TGTGCCAGCAGTCTAGCGGCTCTTAGCTCCTACGAGCAGTACTTC. It yields the protein CASSLAALSSYEQYF.

This chain connects TRBV27 to TRBJ2-7; unclear D gene. Germline values: CDR1 MNHEY, CDR2 SMNVEV (reference sequence). Trimming left V 3 bases short and J 2 bases short, with 8 bases between. The CDR3 is 13 amino acids. The CDR3: CASSFPTPYEQYF. The CDR3 nucleotides are TGTGCCAGCAGTTTCCCGACCCCCTACGAGCAGTACTTC.

The V and J genes are TRBV29-1 and TRBJ1-1; D ambiguous. CDR3 length: 13 amino acids. V was trimmed by 5 bases and J by 0 bases, leaving 10 bases between them. Germline values: CDR1 SQVTM, CDR2 ANQGSEA. The CDR3 region has the DNA TGCAGCGTTTGGGCCACCTTGAACACTGAAGCTTTCTTT. Translating gives CSVWATLNTEAFF.

The rearrangement joins TRBV15 to TRBJ2-7; D is unclear. V shed 0 bases and J shed 4 bases, with 13 bases lying between them. The CDR3 covers 15 residues. CDR1 and CDR2 (germline): LNHNV, YYDKDF (reference sequence). The CDR3 region is CATSRDSLHGYEQYF. CDR3 bases: TGTGCCACCAGCAGAGATAGCCTACACGGATACGAGCAGTACTTC.

The genes are TRBV4-2 and TRBJ2-5; D uncertain. Between the trimmed V and J ends, which lost 4 bases and 9 bases, there was a span of 12 bases. The V gene's germline CDR1 is LGHNA and CDR2 YNFKEQ. The CDR3 consists of 12 residues. The CDR3 reads CASSPDGTAQYF. The CDR3 bases are TGTGCCAGCAGCCCCGATGGCACGGCCCAGTACTTC.

The chain combines TRBV11-2 with TRBJ1-1; tentative D call: TRBD1 (6 bases). The CDR3 runs 13 residues. Germline V gene data show CDR1 as SGHAT and CDR2 as FQNNGV. With 4 bases removed from V and 4 bases from J, the gap between germline ends came to 10 bases. For the CDR3, the DNA is TGTGCCAGCAGCTCAGGGGTTGGCACTGAAGCTTTCTTT. Translated: CASSSGVGTEAFF.

This clone occurred once. This chain uses TRBV11-3 with TRBJ2-5; TRBD2 matches at 7 bases. The ends lost 4 bases at V and 7 bases at J; junction bases unmatched: 3. Per germline, CDR1 SGHNT and CDR2 YENEEA. CDR3 length: 12 amino acids. The CDR3 sequence: CASSYPGGTQYF. CDR3 in DNA: TGTGCCAGCAGCTACCCGGGGGGGACCCAGTACTTC.

This sequence joins TRBV28 and TRBJ1-4; D remains unclear. The CDR3 totals 14 residues. CDR1 and CDR2 (germline): MDHEN, SYDVKM. The germline V and J ends were trimmed by 3 bases and 4 bases, with 9 bases remaining between them. DNA of the CDR3: TGTGCCAGCAGTTTGGGGAAAATTAATGAAAAACTGTTTTTT. This codes for CASSLGKINEKLFF. The entire variable domain, with the rest obtained from reference TRBV28 and TRBJ1-4, is as follows: DVKVTQSSRYLVKRTGEKVFLECVQDMDHENMFWYRQDPGLGLRLIYFSYDVKMKEKGDIPEGYSVSREKKERFSLILESASTNQTSMYLCASSLGKINEKLFFGSGTQLSVL.